These 28 T cell receptor beta chains share one sample of origin, sequenced in a study of T cells expressing NK-cell markers. TCRdb derives one entry per CDR3 protein from the 5' RACE reads, leaving out DNA. The sample includes about 370,000 distinct CDR3 sequences. The specimen sequenced was blood T cells: a sorted CD56 or NKG2C T cell subset, CD4+ or CD8+ T cells, or bulk PBMC T cells (not recorded which). All receptors come from a woman aged 45-65 years in good health.

This chain connects TRBV5-5 to TRBJ1-1; no DNA is available, so the TRBD1 call from TCRdb remains unchecked. CDR1 SGHKS and CDR2 YYEKEE come from the germline V gene (reference sequence). CDR3 length: 13 amino acids. Here the CDR3 reads CASLTGVNTEAFF. Combining the CDR3 with reference TRBV5-5 and TRBJ1-1 gives the whole variable domain DAGVTQSPTHLIKTRGQQVTLRCSPISGHKSVSWYQQVLGQGPQFIFQYYEKEERGRGNFPDRFSARQFPNYSSELNVNALLLGDSALYLCASLTGVNTEAFFGQGTRLTVV.

The chain uses TRBV7-9 and TRBJ2-5; the TCRdb D gene call, TRBD1, has no DNA to confirm it. Germline V lookup: CDR1 SEHNR, CDR2 FQNEAQ (reference sequence). The CDR3 extends over 14 amino acids. The CDR3 loop is CASSPPGYGETQYF.

The chain links TRBV12-3 or TRBV12-4 to TRBJ1-2; TCRdb picks TRBD1, but there is no DNA to check that call. The CDR3 extends over 14 amino acids. The CDR3 loop is CASSLRRQNYGYTF.

This sequence joins TRBV5-5 and TRBJ2-5; TCRdb designates TRBD1, a call that cannot be tested without DNA. Germline CDR1 reads SGHKS; CDR2 reads YYEKEE (reference sequence). CDR3 size: 15 residues. The CDR3 sequence is CASSLVGTGKETQYF. Full variable domain (outside the CDR3, taken from reference TRBV5-5 and TRBJ2-5): DAGVTQSPTHLIKTRGQQVTLRCSPISGHKSVSWYQQVLGQGPQFIFQYYEKEERGRGNFPDRFSARQFPNYSSELNVNALLLGDSALYLCASSLVGTGKETQYFGPGTRLLVL.

The chain is built from TRBV12-3 or TRBV12-4 and TRBJ1-2. The CDR3 is made up of 12 amino acids. The CDR3 spells CASSLTTEGYTF.

The CDR3 here is CASSFPVSVSPGGTYNEQFF. The chain combines TRBV5-1 with TRBJ2-1; no DNA is available, so the TRBD2 call from TCRdb remains unchecked. CDR1 is SGHRS, CDR2 YFSETQ, per germline. The CDR3 spans 20 residues.

The rearrangement links TRBV10-3 to TRBJ2-3; TCRdb indicates TRBD2, and absent DNA this call remains unverified. This CDR3 has 17 residues. Germline V CDR1 and CDR2: ENHRY, SYGVKD. CDR3 region: CAISAGTSKAGPDTQYF.

The rearrangement joins TRBV19 to TRBJ2-1; the TCRdb call, TRBD2, lacks DNA for checking. CDR3 length: 12 amino acids. CDR1 is LNHDA and CDR2 is SQIVND in the germline V gene (reference sequence). CDR3 loop: CASLRVWNEQFF. Drawing the rest from reference TRBV19 and TRBJ2-1, the complete variable domain is DGGITQSPKYLFRKEGQNVTLSCEQNLNHDAMYWYRQDPGQGLRLIYYSQIVNDFQKGDIAEGYSVSREKKESFPLTVTSAQKNPTAFYLCASLRVWNEQFFGPGTRLTVL.

CDR3 sequence: CASSSQGPEQYF. The genes are TRBV12-3 or TRBV12-4 and TRBJ2-7; the D call from TCRdb, TRBD1, cannot be confirmed without DNA. The CDR3 extends over 12 amino acids.

This chain links TRBV7-2 with TRBJ2-1; the D gene TCRdb calls, TRBD2, cannot be checked with no DNA. The length of the CDR3 is 20 residues. The germline CDR1 and CDR2 sequences are SGHTA and FQGNSA. Here the CDR3 reads CASSFYESEVSGRWYNEQFF.

The rearrangement links TRBV7-8 to TRBJ1-2; TCRdb returns TRBD1, unconfirmable since there is no DNA. From germline, CDR1 is SGHVS and CDR2 FQNEAQ. The CDR3 is 15 amino acids. CDR3 protein: CASSPQVTVSYGYTF.

V is TRBV7-8 and J is TRBJ2-1; TCRdb lists TRBD1, though no DNA is available to test this call. From germline, CDR1 is SGHVS and CDR2 FQNEAQ. The CDR3 consists of 16 residues. CDR3 region: CASGPFRAGGRNEQFF.

The V gene is TRBV5-1, the J gene TRBJ2-1; TCRdb gives TRBD1 as the D gene, but with no DNA this cannot be confirmed. CDR3 length: 16 residues. Germline assignment: CDR1 SGHRS and CDR2 YFSETQ. This chain's CDR3 is CASSSSTGQNNNEQFF.

This chain joins TRBV11-2 and TRBJ2-5. This CDR3 spans 13 amino acids. Per the germline V gene, CDR1 is SGHAT and CDR2 is FQNNGV. CDR3 amino acids: CASSLGYEETQYF.

The J gene is TRBJ1-4, the V gene TRBV27. The CDR3 is 12 residues long. Germline-derived CDR1 and CDR2 are MNHEY and SMNVEV (reference sequence). CDR3 in amino acids: CASGRPNEKLFF. Supplemented by reference TRBV27 and TRBJ1-4, the full variable domain reads EAQVTQNPRYLITVTGKKLTVTCSQNMNHEYMSWYRQDPGLGLRQIYYSMNVEVTDKGDVPEGYKVSRKEKRNFPLILESPSPNQTSLYFCASGRPNEKLFFGSGTQLSVL.

The V call is TRBV29-1, the J call TRBJ2-5; TCRdb outputs TRBD2, but without DNA this stays unchecked. Germline V lookup: CDR1 SQVTM, CDR2 ANQGSEA. The CDR3 extends over 14 amino acids. The CDR3 protein is CSVNGLASQETQYF.

This sequence joins TRBV6-5 and TRBJ1-1. CDR3 length equals 14 residues. CDR1 and CDR2 from the germline V gene are MNHEY and SVGAGI. CDR3 region: CASRSTLTWSEAFF.

The V and J genes are TRBV12-3 or TRBV12-4 and TRBJ2-4; TCRdb lists TRBD2, though no DNA is available to test this call. CDR3 length equals 16 residues. This CDR3 is CASSLVAGGPGHIQYF.

This chain uses TRBV20-1 with TRBJ2-1. Germline lookup yields CDR1 DFQATT and CDR2 SNEGSKA (reference sequence). The CDR3 runs to 16 residues. The CDR3 is CSARDRLAGLFSEQFF.

This chain uses TRBV29-1 with TRBJ1-1; TCRdb calls TRBD1, which cannot be checked without DNA. Germline V gene sequence: CDR1 SQVTM, CDR2 ANQGSEA. This CDR3 has 11 amino acids. Here the CDR3 reads CSGTGTSAAFF.

The chain has TRBV5-1 and TRBJ2-7. The germline V gene encodes CDR1 SGHRS and CDR2 YFSETQ. The CDR3 spans 12 residues. Here the CDR3 reads CASSEDGYEQYF.

This CDR3 reads CAWNSGGTYYEQYF. V usage is TRBV30 and J usage is TRBJ2-7. Per germline, CDR1 GTSNPN and CDR2 SVGIG (reference sequence). The CDR3 contains 14 residues. The full variable domain, in which reference TRBV30 and TRBJ2-7 provide the parts outside the CDR3, is SQTIHQWPATLVQPVGSPLSLECTVEGTSNPNLYWYRQAAGRGLQLLFYSVGIGQISSEVPQNLSASRPQDRQFILSSKKLLLSDSGFYLCAWNSGGTYYEQYFGPGTRLTVT.

This chain uses TRBV6-5 with TRBJ2-7; the TRBD1 assignment by TCRdb is unverifiable without DNA. CDR3 length equals 15 residues. Germline values: CDR1 MNHEY, CDR2 SVGAGI. The CDR3 region is CASRPGTGGTYEQYF.

The chain employs TRBV7-9 and TRBJ2-3; there is no DNA to check the TCRdb D call of TRBD2. The CDR3 is made up of 18 amino acids. Per germline, CDR1 SEHNR and CDR2 FQNEAQ (reference sequence). CDR3 residues: CASSSPTGLAGGFGTQYF.

The chain's CDR3 is CASSPDTLNTGELFF. The chain joins TRBV12-3 or TRBV12-4 to TRBJ2-2. The CDR3 runs to 15 residues.

The chain carries TRBV27 and TRBJ2-3. Germline-derived CDR1 and CDR2 are MNHEY and SMNVEV (reference sequence). The CDR3 covers 14 residues. The CDR3 loop reads CASSLSGRLDTQYF.

The chain recombines TRBV7-9 with TRBJ1-4; TCRdb names TRBD1, which stays unverified in the absence of DNA. Germline assignment: CDR1 SEHNR and CDR2 FQNEAQ (reference sequence). The CDR3 has 17 amino acids. The CDR3 reads CASSQGDRGPTNEKLFF.

The V gene is TRBV7-9, the J gene TRBJ2-1; with no DNA, the TCRdb D assignment of TRBD2 cannot be verified. From germline, CDR1 is SEHNR and CDR2 FQNEAQ (reference sequence). This CDR3 has 16 amino acids. Here the CDR3 reads CASSSVSGRNHNEQFF.